This T cell receptor beta chain was recovered during a study of post-analysis software for immune sequencing data. Study details: Recorded subtypes: relapsing-remitting, secondary progressive, progressive-relapsing; some patients unannotated.

Included in the TCR beta cDNA libraries were unique molecular identifiers. T cells numbering roughly 0.85 to 11 million yielded 500,000 to 550,000 cDNA molecules. TCRdb reprocessed the PCR reads with MiXCR, giving one entry per CDR3 protein. The sample consists of about 400,000 distinct CDR3 sequences, approximately 33% of them appearing once. The CDR3 has 15 residues. Germline CDR1 MNHEY, CDR2 SVGAGI. Remarks on this clonotype: Its antigen is not identified. A junction end diverges from the germline sequence, so it may reflect a read error.

Whole-study results and caveats: Strong co-clustering by F measure linked samples that shared a preparation batch. Multiple sclerosis patients had significantly lower normalized Chao1 diversity than controls. Elevated frequency relative to controls characterized several TRBV segments in patients, TRBV5-6, TRBV5-1 and TRBV20-1 among them.

The TCR originated in a girl under 18 with multiple sclerosis. Sequencing was performed on blood. The genes are TRBV6-5 and TRBJ2-1, with D perhaps being TRBD1 or TRBD2 (5 bases each). CDR3: CASSSPGASYDEQFF. CDR3 bases: TGTGCCAGCAGTTCCCCCGGGGCGTCCTACGATGAGCAGTTCTTC.